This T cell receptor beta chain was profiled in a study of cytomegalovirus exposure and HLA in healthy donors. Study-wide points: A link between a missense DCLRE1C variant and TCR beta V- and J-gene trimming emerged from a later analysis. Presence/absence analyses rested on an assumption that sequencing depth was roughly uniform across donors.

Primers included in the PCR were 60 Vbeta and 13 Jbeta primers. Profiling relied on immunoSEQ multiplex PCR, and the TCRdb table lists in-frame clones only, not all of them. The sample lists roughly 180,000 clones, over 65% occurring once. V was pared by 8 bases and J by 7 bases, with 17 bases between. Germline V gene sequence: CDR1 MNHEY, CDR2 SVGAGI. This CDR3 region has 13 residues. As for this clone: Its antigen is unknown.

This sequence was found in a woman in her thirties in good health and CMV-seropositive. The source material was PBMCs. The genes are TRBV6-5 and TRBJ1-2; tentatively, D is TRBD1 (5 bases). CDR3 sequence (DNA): TGTGCCAGCGGGGCCCCGGCAACTGGTGGCTACACCTTC. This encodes CASGAPATGGYTF.